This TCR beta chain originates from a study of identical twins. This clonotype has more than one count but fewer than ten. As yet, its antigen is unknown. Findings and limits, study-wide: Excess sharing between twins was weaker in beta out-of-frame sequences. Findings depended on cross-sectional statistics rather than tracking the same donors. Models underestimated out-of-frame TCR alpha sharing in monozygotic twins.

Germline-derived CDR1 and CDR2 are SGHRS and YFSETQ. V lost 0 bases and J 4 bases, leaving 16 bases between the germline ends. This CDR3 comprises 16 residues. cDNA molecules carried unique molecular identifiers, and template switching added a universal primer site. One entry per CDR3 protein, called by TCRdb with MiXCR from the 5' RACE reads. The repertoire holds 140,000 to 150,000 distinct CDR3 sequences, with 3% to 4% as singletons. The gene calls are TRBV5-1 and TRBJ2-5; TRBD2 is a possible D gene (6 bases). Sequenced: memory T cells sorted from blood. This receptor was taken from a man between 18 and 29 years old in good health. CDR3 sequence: CASSLARRVTGETQYF. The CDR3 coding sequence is TGCGCCAGCAGCTTGGCGAGGAGGGTAACGGGAGAGACCCAGTACTTC.